This T cell receptor beta chain was recovered during a study of cytomegalovirus exposure and HLA in healthy donors. Findings of the study overall: Available immune exposure information covered CMV serostatus only. Sequencing likely produced, as an artifact, a cluster of highly shared sequence variants.

As to this clone: Antigen unknown.

The CDR3 runs to 16 residues. V lost 0 bases to trimming and J lost 0 bases, with 12 bases between them. The study ran its PCR with 60 Vbeta and 13 Jbeta primers. The table came from immunoSEQ multiplex PCR; TCRdb's copy has only in-frame clones and leaves some out. Here the sample spans approximately 100,000 clones, 75% being singletons. The chain is built from TRBV5-3 and TRBJ1-1, with a weak D call TRBD1 (6 bases). TRBV5-3 is marked as an open reading frame, function uncertain. This TCR was sampled from a male donor in good health and CMV-seropositive. Sequencing was performed on PBMCs. CDR3 protein: CARSLVGTRMNTEAFF. CDR3 coding DNA: TGTGCCAGAAGCTTGGTTGGGACAAGAATGAACACTGAAGCTTTCTTT.